Following are 18 T cell receptor beta chains from one sample sequenced in a study of T cell responses to AZD1222 COVID-19 vaccine. Sequencing was performed with immunoSEQ multiplex PCR; in TCRdb, only in-frame clones are kept and a portion is missing. This sample has about 100,000 clones; less than 90% occur once, and the top ten carry around 1.8%. Material: peripheral blood, obtained on day 0 of AZD1222 vaccination. These receptors came from an adult in good health.

This chain links TRBV5-1 with TRBJ2-1; TRBD2 is a possible D gene (5 bases). Germline values: CDR1 SGHRS, CDR2 YFSETQ. Trimming removed 0 bases from V and 0 bases from J, with 7 bases in between. This CDR3 region has 15 residues. CDR3 DNA sequence: TGCGCCAGCAGCTTGGGAGGGAGCTCCTACAATGAGCAGTTCTTC. It yields the protein CASSLGGSSYNEQFF.

This chain links TRBV15 with TRBJ1-1; the D gene is possibly TRBD1 (5 bases). From germline, CDR1 is LNHNV and CDR2 YYDKDF (reference sequence). The CDR3 totals 15 residues. Trimming left V 1 base short and J 2 bases short, with 11 bases between. In DNA, the CDR3 is TGTGCCACCAGCAGAGGGGGGAACTTAAACACTGAAGCTTTCTTT. Residues: CATSRGGNLNTEAFF. The variable domain in full, completed from reference TRBV15 and TRBJ1-1, reads DAMVIQNPRYQVTQFGKPVTLSCSQTLNHNVMYWYQQKSSQAPKLLFHYYDKDFNNEADTPDNFQSRRPNTSFCFLDIRSPGLGDTAMYLCATSRGGNLNTEAFFGQGTRLTVV.

The chain uses TRBV21-1 and TRBJ2-3; TRBD2, as called in the table, went unchecked against the DNA. TRBV21-1 is a pseudogene. The CDR3 consists of 16 residues. The CDR3 bases are TGTGCCAGCAGCAAAGCCGGGAGGGCGGTCACAGATACGCAGTATTTT. This codes for CASSKAGRAVTDTQYF.

A single count supports this clone. The V and J genes are TRBV5-1 and TRBJ1-3, with D hard to call. Germline V gene data show CDR1 as SGHRS and CDR2 as YFSETQ. Trimming took 1 base from V and 0 from J, leaving 8 bases between them. The CDR3 has 15 amino acids. The DNA for the CDR3 is TGCGCCAGCAGCTTGCTCGAGTACTCTGGAAACACCATATATTTT. Translated, it gives CASSLLEYSGNTIYF.

The rearrangement uses TRBV2 and TRBJ1-5; possible D gene TRBD1, 6 bases. CDR3 length equals 15 residues. The germline V and J ends were trimmed by 5 bases and 1 base, with 12 bases remaining between them. Looked up from germline, CDR1 is SNHLY and CDR2 is FYNNEI. The CDR3 DNA follows: TGTGCCAGCAGTCAAAACGGACAGAGCAATCAGCCCCAGCATTTT. Amino acid sequence: CASSQNGQSNQPQHF.

The chain is built from TRBV10-2 and TRBJ2-7; the match to TRBD2 covers 9 bases. V lost 6 bases, J lost 1 base, and 7 bases stayed unmatched. The CDR3 consists of 15 residues. Looked up from germline, CDR1 is WSHSY and CDR2 is SAAADI. The CDR3 region is CASRDTSGLSYEQYF. The CDR3 nucleotides are TGCGCCAGCAGGGATACTAGCGGGCTTTCCTACGAGCAGTACTTC.

J is TRBJ2-3 and V is TRBV11-2; a weak D match, TRBD2 (7 bases). The V gene's germline CDR1 is SGHAT and CDR2 FQNNGV. The CDR3 extends over 13 amino acids. With 4 bases removed from V and 4 bases from J, the gap between germline ends came to 9 bases. CDR3 amino acids: CASSSGGADTQYF. The CDR3 DNA follows: TGTGCCAGCAGCTCGGGGGGCGCAGATACGCAGTATTTT.

V and J are TRBV29-1 and TRBJ1-2; D gene ambiguous. Trimming cost V 4 bases and J 2 bases, with 11 bases left between them. The CDR3 extends over 13 amino acids. Germline V gene lookup returns CDR1 SQVTM and CDR2 ANQGSEA. CDR3 region: CSVASGINYGYTF. The CDR3 coding sequence is TGCAGCGTTGCCTCCGGGATCAACTATGGCTACACCTTC.

CDR3 bases: TGTGCCAGCAGTGAATTTAACCGCGGGGAAAAACTGTTTTTT. Translation: CASSEFNRGEKLFF. The rearrangement joins TRBV25-1 to TRBJ1-4, with D unclear. Trimming stripped 1 base from V and 8 bases from J, with 11 bases between. Germline V gene sequence: CDR1 MGHDK, CDR2 SYGVNS. There are 14 residues in the CDR3.

CDR3 nucleotide sequence: TGTGCCAGTACTCGGGACAGGGGGAACACTGAAGCTTTCTTT. Translated, it gives CASTRDRGNTEAFF. The chain uses TRBV19 and TRBJ1-1; TRBD1 aligns across 10 bases. The CDR3 consists of 14 residues. The germline V gene encodes CDR1 LNHDA and CDR2 SQIVND (reference sequence). The V gene end was trimmed by 7 bases and the J gene end by 1 base; junction bases not matched to a gene: 3.

V is TRBV18 and J is TRBJ1-5; D gene ambiguous. This CDR3 is 15 amino acids long. The germline gives CDR1 KGHSH, CDR2 LQKENI. V lost 1 base and J lost 2, with 9 bases in between. The CDR3 coding sequence is TGTGCCAGCTCACCACGGGCAGATGGCAATCAGCCCCAGCATTTT. It yields the protein CASSPRADGNQPQHF. Full variable domain (remainder filled in from reference TRBV18 and TRBJ1-5): NAGVMQNPRHLVRRRGQEARLRCSPMKGHSHVYWYRQLPEEGLKFMVYLQKENIIDESGMPKERFSAEFPKEGPSILRIQQVVRGDSAAYFCASSPRADGNQPQHFGDGTRLSIL.

Only one count was recorded for this clone. The CDR3 DNA reads as TGTGCCAGCAGCTTTATGCTAGCGGGAGCGGGTCACGGGGAGCTGTTTTTT. This translates into CASSFMLAGAGHGELFF. The chain combines TRBV7-2 with TRBJ2-2; 10 nucleotides line up with TRBD2. The CDR3 length is 17 residues. Trimming removed 3 bases from V and 7 bases from J; junction bases left unmatched: 11. The germline CDR1 and CDR2 sequences are SGHTA and FQGNSA.

The gene calls are TRBV30 and TRBJ2-3, with no clear D. CDR3 length equals 13 residues. Trimming removed 0 bases at V and 4 bases at J, with 8 bases between. Germline lookup yields CDR1 GTSNPN and CDR2 SVGIG (reference sequence). The CDR3 DNA reads as TGTGCCTGGAGTGTGAGCCTAGCAGATACGCAGTATTTT. Amino acid sequence: CAWSVSLADTQYF.

CDR3 bases: TGTGCCAGTAGTATCGGGGCTTTGAACACTGAAGCTTTCTTT. It encodes CASSIGALNTEAFF. V usage is TRBV19 and J usage is TRBJ1-1; D is possibly TRBD1 (5 bases). The V gene's germline CDR1 is LNHDA and CDR2 SQIVND (reference sequence). V lost 3 bases to trimming and J lost 0 bases, with 8 bases between them. CDR3 length equals 14 residues.

This clone turned up a few times. The chain uses TRBV4-3 and TRBJ2-7, with 10 bases aligning to TRBD1. V dropped 3 bases and J dropped 2; count of bases not matched to a gene: 7. The CDR3 covers 16 residues. Germline V lookup: CDR1 LGHNA, CDR2 YSLEER. The DNA of the CDR3 is TGCGCCAGCAGCCAGTCCGGGACAGGGGAAACCTACGAGCAGTACTTC. Protein sequence: CASSQSGTGETYEQYF.

The chain is built from TRBV2 and TRBJ1-1, with D perhaps matching TRBD1 (6 bases). Germline CDR1 reads SNHLY; CDR2 reads FYNNEI. CDR3 length: 14 amino acids. V was trimmed by 7 bases and J by 3 bases, leaving 15 bases between them. Written as DNA, the CDR3 is TGTGCCAGCACCCCGAGGGGGGGAGACACTGAAGCTTTCTTT. This translates into CASTPRGGDTEAFF.

This rearrangement joins TRBV5-6 to TRBJ1-1; D is unresolved. CDR1 is SGHDT and CDR2 is YYEEEE in the germline V gene. V was trimmed by 3 bases and J by 1 base, leaving 7 bases between them. This CDR3 has 13 amino acids. As DNA, the CDR3 is TGTGCCAGCAGCTCGGCACCGAACACTGAAGCTTTCTTT. This translates into CASSSAPNTEAFF.

This clone was detected only a few times. This chain links TRBV7-3 with TRBJ1-3; D is perhaps TRBD1 (6 bases). Per germline, CDR1 SGHTA and CDR2 FQGTGA. Trimming pared 2 bases from V and 0 bases from J, leaving 11 bases between. The CDR3 totals 16 residues. The CDR3 protein is CASSLRGGSSGNTIYF. As DNA, the CDR3 is TGTGCCAGCAGCTTACGAGGGGGATCCTCTGGAAACACCATATATTTT.